This T cell receptor beta chain was observed in a study of breast tumors, draining lymph nodes, adjacent tissues (dated by TCRdb to the mid-2010s). Context from the whole study: The study compared TCR beta repertoires across tumor, adjacent nontumor tissue and axillary lymph nodes from breast cancer patients. In human breast cancer, the study set out to evaluate how tumor, surrounding tissue and draining lymph node repertoires relate to one another and whether T cells may move between these sites.

Sequencing instrument: Illumina HiSeq 2000. TCR beta chain libraries were generated through multiplex PCR amplification. High-throughput sequencing was used to analyze the amplified TCR beta chain products. Clones were called with MiXCR by TCRdb after fastp trimmed the public reads at Q25, and only in-frame beta chains were retained. Rows with one shared CDR3 protein collapse into an entry with the most common genes and DNA. The sample contains about 47,000 distinct CDR3 sequences, roughly 23% of them found a single time. Over 6.5% of the sample goes to the ten largest clones. Overall study results and their limits: The study presented the conclusion that tumor T cells originate in lymph nodes as consistent with a hypothesis, not as something directly demonstrated. The data were considered consistent with most tumor T cells being derived from the lymph node and subsequently expanding within tumor tissue. T-cell repertoire diversity in tumors was found to be lower than in lymph nodes but higher than in nontumor tissue, and preferential V and J gene usage was observed. The similarity between tumor and nontumor tissue repertoires was significantly greater in luminal-like breast cancer than in basal-like breast cancer.

This clonotype was counted many times. Its binding antigen is unknown. One base away there is no much larger clone; base qualities are not given. The CDR3 spans 11 residues, from the cysteine through the phenylalanine. The CDR3 DNA has 33 bases and is translated from base 1. CDR1 and CDR2 (DFQATT, SNEGSKA) derive from the germline V gene (reference sequence). For this chain, trimming is 6 bases at the V end and 9 bases at the J end, and the number of junction bases without a gene match is 7. The sequenced sample consisted of breast tumor tissue. This clonotype was obtained from a female donor with breast cancer. Some clones in this sample may be carry-over from other donors' samples. The chain couples TRBV20-1 to TRBJ2-7, with 8 bases in between that match TRBD1. The CDR3 loop reads CSADGQGWQYF. The DNA is TGCAGTGCCGACGGACAGGGTTGGCAGTACTTC.